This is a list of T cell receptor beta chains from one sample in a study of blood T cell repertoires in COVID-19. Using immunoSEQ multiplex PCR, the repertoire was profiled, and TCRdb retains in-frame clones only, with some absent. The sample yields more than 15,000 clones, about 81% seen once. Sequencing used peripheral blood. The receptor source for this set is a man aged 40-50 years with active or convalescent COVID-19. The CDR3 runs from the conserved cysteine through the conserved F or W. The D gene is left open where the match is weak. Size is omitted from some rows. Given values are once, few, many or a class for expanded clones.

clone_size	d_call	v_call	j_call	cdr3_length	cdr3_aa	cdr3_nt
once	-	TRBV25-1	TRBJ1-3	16	CASSEYGPAAGNTIYF	TGTGCCAGCAGTGAATACGGCCCAGCGGCTGGAAACACCATATATTTT
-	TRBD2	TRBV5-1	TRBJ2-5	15	CASSSGGTSEETQYF	TGCGCCAGCAGCTCCGGCGGGACTAGCGAAGAGACCCAGTACTTC
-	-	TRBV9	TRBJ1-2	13	CASSVDAGYGYTF	TGTGCCAGCAGCGTTGACGCGGGCTATGGCTACACCTTC
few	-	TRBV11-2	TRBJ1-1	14	CASSSGFPNTEAFF	TGTGCCAGCAGCTCAGGTTTCCCGAACACTGAAGCTTTCTTT
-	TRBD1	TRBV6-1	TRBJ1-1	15	CASSDQRGQGPQAFF	TGTGCCAGCAGTGACCAACGAGGACAGGGACCACAAGCTTTCTTT
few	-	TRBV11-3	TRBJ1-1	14	CASSPGRANTEAFF	TGTGCCAGCAGCCCCGGCAGGGCGAACACTGAAGCTTTCTTT
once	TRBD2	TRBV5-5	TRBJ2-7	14	CASTVGGMSYEQYF	TGTGCCAGCACCGTGGGGGGGATGTCCTACGAGCAGTACTTC
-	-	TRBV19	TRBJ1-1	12	CASKNSPTKVFF	TGTGCCAGTAAGAACAGCCCCACGAAGGTTTTCTTT
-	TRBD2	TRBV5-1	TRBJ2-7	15	CASSGGDFLSYEQYF	TGCGCCAGCAGTGGGGGGGATTTCCTCTCCTACGAGCAGTACTTC
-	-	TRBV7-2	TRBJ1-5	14	CASSLEGINQPQHF	TGTGCCAGCAGCTTAGAGGGGATCAATCAGCCCCAGCATTTT
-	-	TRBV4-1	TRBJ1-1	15	CASSRTGSQNTEAFF	TGCGCCAGCAGCCGTACAGGGAGCCAGAACACTGAAGCTTTCTTT
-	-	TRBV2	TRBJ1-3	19	CASSEAPPQGRLGGNTIYF	TGTGCCAGCAGTGAAGCGCCGCCCCAGGGGCGTCTTGGCGGAAACACCATATATTTT
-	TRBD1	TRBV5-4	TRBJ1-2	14	CASSLGQGVGGYTF	TGTGCCAGCAGCTTGGGGCAGGGGGTGGGTGGCTACACCTTC
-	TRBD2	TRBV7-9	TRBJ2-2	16	CASSNRLAGGTGELFF	TGTGCCAGCAGCAACCGGCTAGCGGGGGGTACCGGGGAGCTGTTTTTT
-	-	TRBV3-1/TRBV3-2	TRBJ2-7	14	CASSFTSTPYEQYF	TGTGCCAGCAGCTTTACTAGTACCCCCTACGAGCAGTACTTC
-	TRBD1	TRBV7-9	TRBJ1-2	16	CASSLEGARGNYGYTF	TGTGCCAGCAGCTTAGAAGGGGCCAGGGGGAACTATGGCTACACCTTC
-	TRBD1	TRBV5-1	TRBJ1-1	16	CASSLEPQGANTEAFF	TGCGCCAGCAGCTTGGAACCCCAGGGGGCAAACACTGAAGCTTTCTTT
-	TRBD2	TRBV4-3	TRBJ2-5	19	CASSARLAGASLGGETQYF	TGCGCCAGCAGCGCGAGACTAGCGGGGGCCTCGTTAGGTGGAGAGACCCAGTACTTC
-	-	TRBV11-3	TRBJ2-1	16	CASSSFPGSSYNEQFF	TGTGCCAGCAGCTCCTTTCCCGGGAGCTCCTACAATGAGCAGTTCTTC
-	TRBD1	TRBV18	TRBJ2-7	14	CASSVGQESYEQYF	TGTGCCAGCTCAGTGGGACAGGAGTCCTACGAGCAGTACTTC
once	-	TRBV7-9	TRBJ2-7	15	CASSLAIGVMNEQYF	TGTGCCAGCAGCTTAGCGATCGGGGTAATGAACGAGCAGTACTTC
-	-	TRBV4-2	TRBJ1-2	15	CASSQVSPEGEGYTF	TGTGCCAGCAGCCAAGTCTCCCCCGAGGGTGAAGGCTACACCTTC
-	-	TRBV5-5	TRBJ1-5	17	CASSLRNGLFSNQPQHF	TGTGCCAGCAGCTTAAGGAACGGACTGTTTAGCAATCAGCCCCAGCATTTT
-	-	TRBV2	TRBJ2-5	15	CASSEAGRREETQYF	TGTGCCAGCAGTGAGGCAGGGAGGCGGGAAGAGACCCAGTACTTC
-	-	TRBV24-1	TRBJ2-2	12	CATRQNTGELFF	TGTGCCACCAGACAGAACACCGGGGAGCTGTTTTTT
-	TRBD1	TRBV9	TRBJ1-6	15	CASSVAGTGDSPLHF	TGTGCCAGCAGCGTAGCCGGGACAGGGGATTCACCCCTCCACTTT
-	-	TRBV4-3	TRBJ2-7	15	CASSQAQGRFDEQYF	TGCGCCAGCAGCCAAGCACAGGGGAGGTTTGACGAGCAGTACTTC
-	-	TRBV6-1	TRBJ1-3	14	CASSEIRGGNTIYF	TGTGCCAGCAGTGAAATACGAGGAGGAAACACCATATATTTT
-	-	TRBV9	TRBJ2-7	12	CASSVNAGEQYF	TGTGCCAGCAGCGTAAATGCGGGGGAGCAGTACTTC
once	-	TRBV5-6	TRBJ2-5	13	CASSLRYQETQYF	TGTGCCAGCAGCTTACGGTACCAAGAGACCCAGTACTTC
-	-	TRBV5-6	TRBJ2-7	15	CASSLEGESSYEQYF	TGTGCCAGCAGCTTGGAGGGGGAGAGCTCCTACGAGCAGTACTTC
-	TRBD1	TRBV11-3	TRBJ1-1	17	CASSPGQGGFGNTEAFF	TGTGCCAGCAGCCCTGGACAGGGAGGTTTTGGGAACACTGAAGCTTTCTTT
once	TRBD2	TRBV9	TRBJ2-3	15	CASSVWEGLGDTQYF	TGTGCCAGCAGCGTATGGGAGGGACTGGGGGATACGCAGTATTTT
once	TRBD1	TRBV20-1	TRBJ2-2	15	CSASGSGTEAGELFF	TGCAGTGCTAGTGGTTCCGGGACAGAAGCCGGGGAGCTGTTTTTT
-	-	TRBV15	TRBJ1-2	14	CATSGDRGSQGYTF	TGTGCCACCAGCGGAGATCGGGGGTCCCAGGGCTACACCTTC
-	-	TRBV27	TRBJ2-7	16	CASSPLVPSIGSEQYF	TGTGCCAGCAGTCCCCTTGTTCCCTCGATTGGTAGCGAGCAGTACTTC
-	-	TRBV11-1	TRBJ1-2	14	CASSLRGGKGGYTF	TGTGCCAGCAGCTTAAGGGGAGGGAAGGGTGGCTACACCTTC
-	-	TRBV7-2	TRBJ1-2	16	CASSLGGGFGSYGYTF	TGTGCCAGCAGCTTAGGGGGGGGCTTCGGTAGCTATGGCTACACCTTC
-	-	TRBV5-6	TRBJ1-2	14	CASSLVGQNYGYTF	TGTGCCAGCAGCTTGGTTGGACAGAACTATGGCTACACCTTC
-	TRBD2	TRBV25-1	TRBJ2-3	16	CASRRAGGPSGDTQYF	TGTGCCAGCCGGAGAGCGGGGGGGCCCAGTGGAGATACGCAGTATTTT
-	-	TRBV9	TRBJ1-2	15	CASTRSHTGNYGYTF	TGTGCCAGCACCCGGTCCCATACAGGCAACTATGGCTACACCTTC
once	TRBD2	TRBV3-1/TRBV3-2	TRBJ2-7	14	CASSDRGVTYEQYF	TGTGCCAGCAGCGATCGGGGGGTTACCTACGAGCAGTACTTC
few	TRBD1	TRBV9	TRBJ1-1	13	CASSGTGDTEAFF	TGTGCCAGCAGCGGGACAGGGGACACTGAAGCTTTCTTT
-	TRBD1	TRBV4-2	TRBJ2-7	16	CASSHPGQGTSYEQYF	TGTGCCAGCAGCCACCCGGGACAGGGGACTTCGTACGAGCAGTACTTC
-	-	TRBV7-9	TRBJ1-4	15	CASSREGGTNEKLFF	TGTGCCAGCAGCCGGGAGGGGGGAACTAATGAAAAACTGTTTTTT
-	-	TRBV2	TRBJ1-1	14	CASSVSGLGTEAFF	TGTGCCAGCAGTGTATCTGGGCTGGGCACTGAAGCTTTCTTT
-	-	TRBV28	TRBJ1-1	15	CASSTQWELNTEAFF	TGTGCCAGCAGTACTCAGTGGGAGCTGAACACTGAAGCTTTCTTT
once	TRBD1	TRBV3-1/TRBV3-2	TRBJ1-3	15	CASSQGTGEGNTIYF	TGTGCCAGCAGCCAAGGGACAGGGGAAGGAAACACCATATATTTT
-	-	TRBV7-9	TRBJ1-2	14	CASSLVDRRWGYTF	TGTGCCAGCAGCTTAGTAGACAGGAGATGGGGCTACACCTTC
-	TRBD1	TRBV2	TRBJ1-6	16	CASSPKQGIYNSPLHF	TGTGCCAGCAGTCCAAAACAGGGGATCTATAATTCACCCCTCCACTTT
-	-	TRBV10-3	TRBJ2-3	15	CAISRGTFTTDTQYF	TGTGCCATCAGTAGGGGGACCTTTACCACAGATACGCAGTATTTT